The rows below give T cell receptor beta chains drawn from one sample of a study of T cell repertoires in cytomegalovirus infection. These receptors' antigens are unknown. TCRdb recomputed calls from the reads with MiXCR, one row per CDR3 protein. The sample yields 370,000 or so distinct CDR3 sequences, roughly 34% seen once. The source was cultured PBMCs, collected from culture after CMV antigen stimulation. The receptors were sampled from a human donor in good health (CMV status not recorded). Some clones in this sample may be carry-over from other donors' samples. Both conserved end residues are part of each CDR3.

cdr3_aa: CASRPNSNTGELFF
j_call: TRBJ2-2
v_call: TRBV6-2/TRBV6-3

cdr3_aa: CASSLSGLRLNEKLFF
j_call: TRBJ1-4
v_call: TRBV7-9

cdr3_aa: CASSLGQFQETQYF
j_call: TRBJ2-5
v_call: TRBV5-4

cdr3_aa: CSATSSQRGYTYEQYF
j_call: TRBJ2-7
v_call: TRBV20-1

cdr3_aa: CASTPRDLARGYTF
j_call: TRBJ1-2
v_call: TRBV19

cdr3_aa: CASSSGTVVSPLHF
j_call: TRBJ1-6
v_call: TRBV28

cdr3_aa: CASRERPIQGRHSNQPQHF
j_call: TRBJ1-5
v_call: TRBV6-6

cdr3_aa: CASSLGQGTLGEQYF
j_call: TRBJ2-7
v_call: TRBV7-2

cdr3_aa: CASRQDRSTDTQYF
j_call: TRBJ2-3
v_call: TRBV2

cdr3_aa: CSARWIETGKILRTF
j_call: TRBJ1-2
v_call: TRBV20-1

cdr3_aa: CASSIGLAGGGPDTQYF
j_call: TRBJ2-3
v_call: TRBV12-3/TRBV12-4

cdr3_aa: CASSLPQGAGDTEAFF
j_call: TRBJ1-1
v_call: TRBV28

cdr3_aa: CATSDSGLAGVVEQFF
j_call: TRBJ2-1
v_call: TRBV24-1

cdr3_aa: CASRAQGRAGDTQYF
j_call: TRBJ2-3
v_call: TRBV7-2

cdr3_aa: CASRRNNEQFF
j_call: TRBJ2-1
v_call: TRBV7-9

cdr3_aa: CASVPGGGSYEQYF
j_call: TRBJ2-7
v_call: TRBV7-6

cdr3_aa: CASSFINTPHREQFF
j_call: TRBJ2-1
v_call: TRBV5-1

cdr3_aa: CSAPGQDGYTF
j_call: TRBJ1-2
v_call: TRBV20-1

cdr3_aa: CASSLEGRSNEKLFF
j_call: TRBJ1-4
v_call: TRBV11-2

cdr3_aa: CASSQGLKGSGELFF
j_call: TRBJ2-2
v_call: TRBV3-1

cdr3_aa: CASSQETGRGYTQYF
j_call: TRBJ2-3
v_call: TRBV14

cdr3_aa: CASSSPSGLPYEQYF
j_call: TRBJ2-7
v_call: TRBV7-8

cdr3_aa: CSVGGPGNEQFF
j_call: TRBJ2-1
v_call: TRBV29-1

cdr3_aa: CASAPNTPSGANVLTF
j_call: TRBJ2-6
v_call: TRBV5-4

cdr3_aa: CASRDQGANTQYF
j_call: TRBJ2-3
v_call: TRBV5-4

cdr3_aa: CASSQEGNTEAFF
j_call: TRBJ1-1
v_call: TRBV3-1

cdr3_aa: CSARDKGEQFF
j_call: TRBJ2-1
v_call: TRBV20-1

cdr3_aa: CASSQQPGTSGTNTGELFF
j_call: TRBJ2-2
v_call: TRBV4-1

cdr3_aa: CASSLRGKGGNTIYF
j_call: TRBJ1-3
v_call: TRBV7-8

cdr3_aa: CSAEQGYAGRNEKLFF
j_call: TRBJ1-4
v_call: TRBV20-1

cdr3_aa: CASRAGTSGRSYNEQFF
j_call: TRBJ2-1
v_call: TRBV11-3

cdr3_aa: CASRPQGNTQYF
j_call: TRBJ2-3
v_call: TRBV6-2/TRBV6-3

cdr3_aa: CASSRVGGRTEAFF
j_call: TRBJ1-1
v_call: TRBV4-1

cdr3_aa: CASSQEVERVWGKNQPQHF
j_call: TRBJ1-5
v_call: TRBV14

cdr3_aa: CASSLINHPIRDTQYF
j_call: TRBJ2-3
v_call: TRBV7-2

cdr3_aa: CASSLMGRDTEAFF
j_call: TRBJ1-1
v_call: TRBV7-2

cdr3_aa: CASSSGTGSWGYTF
j_call: TRBJ1-2
v_call: TRBV27

cdr3_aa: CASSRYRADTQYF
j_call: TRBJ2-3
v_call: TRBV6-8

cdr3_aa: CVSGGSRHNEQFF
j_call: TRBJ2-1
v_call: TRBV27

cdr3_aa: CASSSGTRSYNEQFF
j_call: TRBJ2-1
v_call: TRBV7-7

cdr3_aa: CASSERMVREVYNEQFF
j_call: TRBJ2-1
v_call: TRBV25-1